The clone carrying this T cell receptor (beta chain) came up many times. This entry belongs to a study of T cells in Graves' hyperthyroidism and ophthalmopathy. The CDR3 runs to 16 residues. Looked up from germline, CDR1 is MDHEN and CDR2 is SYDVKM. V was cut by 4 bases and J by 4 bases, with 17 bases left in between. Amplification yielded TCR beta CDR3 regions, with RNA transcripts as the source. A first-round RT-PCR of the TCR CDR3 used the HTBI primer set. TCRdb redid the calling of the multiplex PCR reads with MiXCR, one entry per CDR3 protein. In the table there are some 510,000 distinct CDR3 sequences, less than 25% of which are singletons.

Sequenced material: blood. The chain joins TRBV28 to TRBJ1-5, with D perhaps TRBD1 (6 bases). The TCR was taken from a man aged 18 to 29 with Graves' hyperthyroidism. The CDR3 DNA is TGTGCCAGCAGTTCGTCCCCGGACAGTCAGAATCAGCCCCAGCATTTT. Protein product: CASSSSPDSQNQPQHF.